This TCR beta chain is drawn from a study of T cells in narcolepsy. Study findings and constraints: HCRT-specific and TRIB2-specific autoreactive clonotypes appeared among same-patient CSF and blood CD4+ clonotypes.

Using immunoSEQ multiplex PCR, the repertoire was profiled, and TCRdb retains in-frame clones only, with some absent. The data contain about 30,000 clones, 83% of them singletons. As to this clone: Its target is unknown.

J gave up 5 bases and V 5 bases, and 8 bases lay outside the gene matches. CDR1 is SGHAT, CDR2 FQNNGV, per germline. The CDR3 runs 14 residues. Sequencing was performed on memory (CD45RA-) CD4+ T cells from blood. This clonotype originated in a human donor in good health. This sequence joins TRBV11-2 and TRBJ1-2, with TRBD1 matching 7 bases. The CDR3 protein is CASSPQTGAYGYTF. In DNA form, the CDR3 reads TGTGCCAGCAGCCCACAAACAGGGGCGTATGGCTACACCTTC.